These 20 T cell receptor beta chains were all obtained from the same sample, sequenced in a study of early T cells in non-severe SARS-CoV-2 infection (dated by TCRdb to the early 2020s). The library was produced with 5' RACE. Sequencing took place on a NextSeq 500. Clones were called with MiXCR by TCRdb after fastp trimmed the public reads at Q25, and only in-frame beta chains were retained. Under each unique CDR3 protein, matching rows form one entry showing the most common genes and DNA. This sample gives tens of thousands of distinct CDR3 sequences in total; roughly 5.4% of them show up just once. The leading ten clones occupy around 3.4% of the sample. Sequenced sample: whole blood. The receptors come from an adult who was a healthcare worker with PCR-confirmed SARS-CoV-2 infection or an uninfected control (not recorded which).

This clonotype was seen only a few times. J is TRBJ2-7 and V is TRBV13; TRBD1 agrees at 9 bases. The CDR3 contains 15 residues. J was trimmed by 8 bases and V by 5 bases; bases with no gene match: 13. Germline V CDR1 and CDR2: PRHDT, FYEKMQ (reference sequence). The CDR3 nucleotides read TGTGCCAGCAGCCTCCGGGACAGGGCAAGGTGGCAGCAGTACTTC. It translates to CASSLRDRARWQQYF.

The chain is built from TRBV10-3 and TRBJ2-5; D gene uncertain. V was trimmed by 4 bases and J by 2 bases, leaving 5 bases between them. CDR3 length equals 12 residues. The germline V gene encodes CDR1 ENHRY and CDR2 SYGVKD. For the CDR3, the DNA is TGTGCCATCAGTGCCAGGCAAGAGACCCAGTACTTC. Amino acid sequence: CAISARQETQYF.

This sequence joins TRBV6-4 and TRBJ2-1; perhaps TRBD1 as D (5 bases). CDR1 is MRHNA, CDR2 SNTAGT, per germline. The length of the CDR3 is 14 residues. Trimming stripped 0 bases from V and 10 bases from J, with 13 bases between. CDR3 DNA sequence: TGTGCCAGCAGTGACTCGTTAGGGGCCGGCGAGCAGTTCTTC. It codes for CASSDSLGAGEQFF.

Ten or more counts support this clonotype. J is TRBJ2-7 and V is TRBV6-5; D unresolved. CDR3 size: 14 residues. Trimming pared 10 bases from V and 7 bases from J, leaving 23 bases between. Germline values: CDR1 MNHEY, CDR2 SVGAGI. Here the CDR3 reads CATTLGSGPQEQYF. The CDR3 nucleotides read TGTGCCACCACTCTCGGCTCCGGGCCCCAGGAGCAGTACTTC.

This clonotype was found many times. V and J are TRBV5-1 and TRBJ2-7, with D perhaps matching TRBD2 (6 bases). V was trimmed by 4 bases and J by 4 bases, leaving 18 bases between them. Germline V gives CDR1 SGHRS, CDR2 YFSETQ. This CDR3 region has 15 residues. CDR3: CASSLLAGPFYEQYF. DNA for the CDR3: TGCGCCAGCAGCCTGCTTGCGGGACCCTTTTACGAGCAGTACTTC.

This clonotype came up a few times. CDR3 sequence: CASTGVGSAAYEQYF. CDR3 DNA: TGTGCCAGTACGGGAGTCGGGAGTGCGGCATACGAGCAGTACTTC. The rearrangement joins TRBV19 to TRBJ2-7, with D possibly matching TRBD2 (6 bases). The CDR3 consists of 15 residues. Trimming took 7 bases from V and 4 from J, leaving 20 bases between them. Germline V lookup: CDR1 LNHDA, CDR2 SQIVND (reference sequence).

For the CDR3, the DNA is TGCAGCGTCTCGGCTAGCAATCAGCCCCAGCATTTT. It translates to CSVSASNQPQHF. The rearrangement links TRBV29-1 to TRBJ1-5, with D unresolved. Trimming took off 6 bases at V and 0 bases at J, with 6 bases between the two ends. The CDR3 has 12 residues. Germline V gene lookup returns CDR1 SQVTM and CDR2 ANQGSEA.

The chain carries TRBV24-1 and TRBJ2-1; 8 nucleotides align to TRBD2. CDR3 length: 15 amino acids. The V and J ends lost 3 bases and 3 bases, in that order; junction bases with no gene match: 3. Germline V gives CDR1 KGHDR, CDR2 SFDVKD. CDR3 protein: CATSDSGGIYNEQFF. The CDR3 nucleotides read TGTGCCACCAGTGATAGCGGGGGAATCTACAATGAGCAGTTCTTC.

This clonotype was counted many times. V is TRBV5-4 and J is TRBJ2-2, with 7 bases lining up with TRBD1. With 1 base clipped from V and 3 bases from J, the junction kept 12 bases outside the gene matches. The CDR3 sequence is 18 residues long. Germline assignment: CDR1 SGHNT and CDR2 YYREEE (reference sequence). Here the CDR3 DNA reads TGTGCCAGCAGCTTGTACAGGGGTATTATCAGGGACACCGGGGAGCTGTTTTTT. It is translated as CASSLYRGIIRDTGELFF.

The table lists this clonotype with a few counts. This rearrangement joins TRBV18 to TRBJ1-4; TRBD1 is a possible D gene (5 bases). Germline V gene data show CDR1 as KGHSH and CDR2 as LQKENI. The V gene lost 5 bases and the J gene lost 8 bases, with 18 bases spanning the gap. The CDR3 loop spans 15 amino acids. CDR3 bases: TGTGCCAGCTCAGTCACAGGAACGAGGGCCGAAAAACTGTTTTTT. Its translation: CASSVTGTRAEKLFF. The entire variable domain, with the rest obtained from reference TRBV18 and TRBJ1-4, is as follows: NAGVMQNPRHLVRRRGQEARLRCSPMKGHSHVYWYRQLPEEGLKFMVYLQKENIIDESGMPKERFSAEFPKEGPSILRIQQVVRGDSAAYFCASSVTGTRAEKLFFGSGTQLSVL.

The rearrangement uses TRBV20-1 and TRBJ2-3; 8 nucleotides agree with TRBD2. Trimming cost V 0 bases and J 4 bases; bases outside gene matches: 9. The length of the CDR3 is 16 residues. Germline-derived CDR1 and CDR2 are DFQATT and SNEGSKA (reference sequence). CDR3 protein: CSARDSASGRSDTQYF. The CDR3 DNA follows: TGCAGTGCTAGAGATAGCGCTAGCGGGCGATCAGATACGCAGTATTTT.

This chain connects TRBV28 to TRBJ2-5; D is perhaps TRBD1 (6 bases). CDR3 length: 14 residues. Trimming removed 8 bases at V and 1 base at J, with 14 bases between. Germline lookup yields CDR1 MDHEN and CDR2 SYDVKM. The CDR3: CASENRALQETQYF. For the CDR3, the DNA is TGTGCCAGCGAGAACAGGGCCCTCCAAGAGACCCAGTACTTC.

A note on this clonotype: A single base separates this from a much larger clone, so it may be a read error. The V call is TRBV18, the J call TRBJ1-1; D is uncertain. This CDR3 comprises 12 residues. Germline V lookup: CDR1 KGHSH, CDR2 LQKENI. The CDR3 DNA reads TGTGTCAGCTCACCACGTCCCGGGCAAGCTTTCTTT. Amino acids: CVSSPRPGQAFF.

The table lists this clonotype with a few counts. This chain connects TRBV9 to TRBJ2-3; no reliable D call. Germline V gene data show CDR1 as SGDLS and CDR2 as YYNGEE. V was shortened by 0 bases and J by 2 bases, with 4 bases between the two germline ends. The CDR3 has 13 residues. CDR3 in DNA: TGTGCCAGCAGCGTAGTCATCACAGATACGCAGTATTTT. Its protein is CASSVVITDTQYF.

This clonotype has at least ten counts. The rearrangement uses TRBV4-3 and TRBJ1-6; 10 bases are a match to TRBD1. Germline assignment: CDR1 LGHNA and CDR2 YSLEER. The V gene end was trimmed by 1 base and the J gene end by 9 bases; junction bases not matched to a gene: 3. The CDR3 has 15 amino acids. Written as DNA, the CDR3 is TGCGCCAGCAGCCAAGTGGGGACAGGGGTTTCACCCCTCCACTTT. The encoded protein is CASSQVGTGVSPLHF.

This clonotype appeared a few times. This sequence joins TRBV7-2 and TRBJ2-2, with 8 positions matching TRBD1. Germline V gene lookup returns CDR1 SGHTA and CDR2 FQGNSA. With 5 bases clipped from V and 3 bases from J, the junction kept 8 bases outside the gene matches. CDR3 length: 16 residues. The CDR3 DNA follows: TGTGCCAGCAGCCCACAGGGGGTGCGAGACACCGGGGAGCTGTTTTTT. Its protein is CASSPQGVRDTGELFF.

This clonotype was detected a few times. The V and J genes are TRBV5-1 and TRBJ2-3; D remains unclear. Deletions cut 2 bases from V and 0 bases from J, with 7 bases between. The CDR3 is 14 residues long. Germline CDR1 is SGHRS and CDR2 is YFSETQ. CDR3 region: CASSFRASTDTQYF. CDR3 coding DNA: TGCGCCAGCAGCTTTAGAGCTAGCACAGATACGCAGTATTTT.

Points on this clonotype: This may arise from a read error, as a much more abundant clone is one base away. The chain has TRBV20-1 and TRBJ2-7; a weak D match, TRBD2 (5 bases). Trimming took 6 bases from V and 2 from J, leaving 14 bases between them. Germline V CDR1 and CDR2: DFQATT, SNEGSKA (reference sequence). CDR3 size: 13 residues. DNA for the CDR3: TGCAGTGCGCGACGGGGATCCCCCTACGAGCAGTACTTC. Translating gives CSARRGSPYEQYF.

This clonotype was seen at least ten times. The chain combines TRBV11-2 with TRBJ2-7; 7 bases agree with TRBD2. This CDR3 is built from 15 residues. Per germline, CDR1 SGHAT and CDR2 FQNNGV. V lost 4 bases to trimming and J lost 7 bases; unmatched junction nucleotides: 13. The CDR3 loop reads CASSWGSLASGEQYF. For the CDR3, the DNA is TGTGCCAGCAGCTGGGGGTCACTAGCGTCGGGGGAGCAGTACTTC.

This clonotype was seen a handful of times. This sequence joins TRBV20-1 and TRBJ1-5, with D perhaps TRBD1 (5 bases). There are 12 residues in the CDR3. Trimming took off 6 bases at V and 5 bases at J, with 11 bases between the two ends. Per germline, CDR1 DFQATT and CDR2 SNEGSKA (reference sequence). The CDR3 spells CSAREGDQPQHF. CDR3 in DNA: TGCAGTGCCAGGGAAGGGGATCAGCCCCAGCATTTT.